This T cell receptor beta chain was recorded in a study of OX40 agonist ivuxolimab in advanced cancers. In the study overall: At 0.01 to 10 mg/kg, ivuxolimab was administered intravenously to patients every 2 weeks. It was permissible to have had prior anti-PD-1, anti-PD-L1 or anti-CTLA-4 therapy, and less than 45% had some. Study observations and caveats: With doses of 0.1-3.0 mg/kg, partial responders showed among the lowest clonal expansion.

Method: immunoSEQ multiplex PCR; TCRdb's copy keeps in-frame clones and lacks some. The profile shows tens of thousands of clones, more than 65% of them singletons. This clone was observed a single time. Antigen specificity is unknown. The ends lost 4 bases at V and 7 bases at J; junction bases unmatched: 7. Per the germline V gene, CDR1 is MGHRA and CDR2 is YSYEKL. The CDR3 is made up of 15 amino acids. This TCR was recovered from an adult with an advanced solid tumor such as melanoma, head and neck, liver or kidney cancer. The starting material was CD4+ or CD8+ T cells sorted from blood, obtained in a trial of the OX40 agonist ivuxolimab. This sequence joins TRBV4-1 and TRBJ1-5, with TRBD1 matching 10 bases. The CDR3 sequence is CASSRSGTGDQPQHF. In nucleotides, the CDR3 is TGCGCCAGCAGCCGCTCCGGGACAGGGGACCAGCCCCAGCATTTT.